This TCR beta chain was recovered during a study of T cell responses to AZD1222 COVID-19 vaccine. General observations from the study: Increases in Spike-specific TCR breadth and depth were seen after two AZD1222 doses.

With respect to this clone: Antigen unknown. Additional DNA sequences in this sample encode the identical CDR3.

This CDR3 is built from 19 residues. Losses at the gene ends were 4 bases for V and 6 bases for J; bases not matched to a gene: 16. Germline CDR1 and CDR2: SEHNR and FQNEAQ (reference sequence). Assay used: immunoSEQ multiplex PCR; TCRdb lists only in-frame clones, some missing. The repertoire consists of some 160,000 clones, with less than 95% occurring once and the leading ten covering 4.4%. The chain couples TRBV7-9 to TRBJ2-1; TRBD2 agrees at 12 bases. This clonotype was sampled from an adult in good health. This material consisted of peripheral blood, taken on day 0 of AZD1222 vaccination. This CDR3 reads CASSSGLAGSAQYSNEQFF. The CDR3 DNA reads as TGTGCCAGCAGCTCCGGACTAGCGGGATCGGCTCAATACAGCAATGAGCAGTTCTTC.